Presented here are 12 T cell receptor beta chains from one specimen sequenced in a study of shared clonotypes between healthy human individuals. Clones were sequenced by immunoSEQ multiplex PCR, and TCRdb holds only the in-frame ones, with some missing. The sample carries about 2 million clones, 95% recorded once. Specimen: naive CD4+ T cells sorted from blood. Subset meaning: CD45RA+ positively selected. These receptor sequences come from a young man in good health.

Points on this clone: This sample also contains other DNA sequences that code for the same CDR3. The chain carries TRBV10-3 and TRBJ1-5; 7 positions agree with TRBD1. CDR1 is ENHRY and CDR2 is SYGVKD in the germline V gene. J was trimmed by 3 bases and V by 0 bases; bases with no gene match: 2. The CDR3 runs 15 residues. The CDR3 here is CAISESQGFNQPQHF. DNA for the CDR3: TGTGCCATCAGTGAGTCACAGGGGTTCAATCAGCCCCAGCATTTT.

Written as DNA, the CDR3 is TGTGCCAGCAGTTACGTCGGCCGTCAGAGGGCAGAAGCTTTCTTT. It encodes CASSYVGRQRAEAFF. V usage is TRBV6-5 and J usage is TRBJ1-1; D ambiguous. The CDR3 spans 15 residues. Trimming took 2 bases from V and 8 from J, leaving 18 bases between them. Germline loops: CDR1 MNHEY, CDR2 SVGAGI.

The chain recombines TRBV30 with TRBJ1-2; 7 nucleotides agree with TRBD1. From germline, CDR1 is GTSNPN and CDR2 SVGIG (reference sequence). The length of the CDR3 is 14 residues. V was clipped by 0 bases and J by 7 bases; unmatched bases: 8. The CDR3 region is CAWSVLDRVAGYTF. CDR3 sequence (DNA): TGTGCCTGGAGTGTACTCGACAGGGTCGCTGGCTACACCTTC. The entire variable domain, with the rest obtained from reference TRBV30 and TRBJ1-2, is as follows: SQTIHQWPATLVQPVGSPLSLECTVEGTSNPNLYWYRQAAGRGLQLLFYSVGIGQISSEVPQNLSASRPQDRQFILSSKKLLLSDSGFYLCAWSVLDRVAGYTFGSGTRLTVV.

The chain links TRBV5-1 to TRBJ2-3; D gene ambiguous. Germline V gives CDR1 SGHRS, CDR2 YFSETQ. Trimming stripped 0 bases from V and 8 bases from J, with 4 bases between. This CDR3 has 11 residues. This CDR3 is CASSLEGTQYF. The CDR3 DNA sequence: TGCGCCAGCAGCTTGGAAGGTACGCAGTATTTT.

The chain couples TRBV30 to TRBJ2-1, with 10 bases lining up with TRBD2. With 4 bases clipped from V and 3 bases from J, the junction kept 3 bases outside the gene matches. CDR1 is GTSNPN, CDR2 SVGIG, per germline (reference sequence). CDR3 length: 14 amino acids. This CDR3 is CAWTSGGSYNEQFF. The CDR3 nucleotides read TGTGCCTGGACTAGCGGGGGAAGCTACAATGAGCAGTTCTTC.

The CDR3 sequence is CASSEWLAGENTGELFF. CDR3 coding DNA: TGCGCCAGCAGTGAGTGGCTAGCGGGGGAGAACACCGGGGAGCTGTTTTTT. The J gene is TRBJ2-2, the V gene TRBV10-2; 10 bases fit TRBD2. The CDR3 runs 17 residues. From germline, CDR1 is WSHSY and CDR2 SAAADI. V was clipped by 1 base and J by 1 base; unmatched bases: 3.

This CDR3 is CASSLHRGQNYGYTF. In nucleotides, the CDR3 is TGTGCCAGCAGTCTACACAGGGGCCAGAACTATGGCTACACCTTC. This chain uses TRBV6-5 with TRBJ1-2; 7 positions match TRBD1. CDR1 MNHEY and CDR2 SVGAGI come from the germline V gene. Trimming removed 5 bases from V and 2 bases from J; junction bases left unmatched: 8. This CDR3 is 15 amino acids long.

For this clone: Being one base from a much bigger clone, this may be a read error. V usage is TRBV28 and J usage is TRBJ2-3; maybe TRBD2 (6 bases). Trimming took off 6 bases at V and 2 bases at J, with 9 bases between the two ends. CDR1 is MDHEN and CDR2 is SYDVKM in the germline V gene. The CDR3 has 13 amino acids. CDR3 region: CASSTSFTDTQYF. In nucleotides, the CDR3 is TGTGCCAGCAGCACTAGCTTCACAGATACGCAGTATTTT. The variable domain in full, completed from reference TRBV28 and TRBJ2-3, reads DVKVTQSSRYLVKRTGEKVFLECVQDMDHENMFWYRQDPGLGLRLIYFSYDVKMKEKGDIPEGYSVSREKKERFSLILESASTNQTSMYLCASSTSFTDTQYFGPGTRLTVL.

This chain uses TRBV7-2 with TRBJ2-2; D not certain. V lost 6 bases to trimming and J lost 3 bases, with 8 bases between them. Germline V lookup: CDR1 SGHTA, CDR2 FQGNSA. The CDR3 consists of 13 residues. CDR3 loop: CASRLGHTGELFF. Here the CDR3 DNA reads TGTGCCAGCAGGCTAGGGCACACCGGGGAGCTGTTTTTT.

J is TRBJ2-7 and V is TRBV4-1, with D hard to call. V gave up 1 base and J gave up 4 bases, with 11 bases separating them. CDR3 length: 14 amino acids. Looked up from germline, CDR1 is MGHRA and CDR2 is YSYEKL. DNA for the CDR3: TGCGCCAGCAGCCAAGTAGGTAGGCCGTACGAGCAGTACTTC. Encoded protein: CASSQVGRPYEQYF.

V usage is TRBV7-8 and J usage is TRBJ2-2; TRBD2 might be the D (6 bases). V was pared by 4 bases and J by 3 bases, with 18 bases between. The germline V gene has CDR1 SGHVS and CDR2 FQNEAQ. The CDR3 is made up of 17 amino acids. The CDR3 DNA sequence: TGTGCCAGCAGCTCCCGGGACTCCCTTCAATACACCGGGGAGCTGTTTTTT. This codes for CASSSRDSLQYTGELFF.

The genes are TRBV7-8 and TRBJ2-3, with D possibly being TRBD1 or TRBD2 (5 bases each). There are 17 residues in the CDR3. Germline CDR1 and CDR2: SGHVS and FQNEAQ. Trimming cost V 2 bases and J 0 bases, with 15 bases left between them. The CDR3 is CASSLPTGQSSTDTQYF. Here the CDR3 DNA reads TGTGCCAGCAGCTTACCAACGGGGCAATCTAGCACAGATACGCAGTATTTT.